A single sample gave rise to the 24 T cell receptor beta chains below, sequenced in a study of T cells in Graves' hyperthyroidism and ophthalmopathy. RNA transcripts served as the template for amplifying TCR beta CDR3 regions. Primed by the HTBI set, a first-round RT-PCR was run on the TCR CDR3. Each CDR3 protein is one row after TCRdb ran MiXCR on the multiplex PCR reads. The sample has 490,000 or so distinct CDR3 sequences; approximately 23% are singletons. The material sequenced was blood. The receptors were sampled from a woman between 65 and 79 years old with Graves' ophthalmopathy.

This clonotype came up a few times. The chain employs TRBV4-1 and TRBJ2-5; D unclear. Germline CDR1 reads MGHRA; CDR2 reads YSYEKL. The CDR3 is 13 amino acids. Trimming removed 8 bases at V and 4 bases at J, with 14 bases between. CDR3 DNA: TGCGCCAGCTGTATGGGGTATGGAGAGACCCAGTACTTC. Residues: CASCMGYGETQYF.

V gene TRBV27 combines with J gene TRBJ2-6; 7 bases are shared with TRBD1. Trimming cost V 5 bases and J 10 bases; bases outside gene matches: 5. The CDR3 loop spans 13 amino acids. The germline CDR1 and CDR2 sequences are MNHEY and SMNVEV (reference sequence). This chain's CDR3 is CASSPTGVNVLTF. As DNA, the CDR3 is TGTGCCAGCAGTCCAACAGGGGTTAACGTCCTGACTTTC.

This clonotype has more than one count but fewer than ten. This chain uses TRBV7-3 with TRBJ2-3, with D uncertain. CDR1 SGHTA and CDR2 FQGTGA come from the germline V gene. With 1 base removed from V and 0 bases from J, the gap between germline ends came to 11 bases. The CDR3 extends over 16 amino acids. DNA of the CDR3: TGTGCCAGCAGCTTAAGGCTAAACCCAAGCACAGATACGCAGTATTTT. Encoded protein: CASSLRLNPSTDTQYF.

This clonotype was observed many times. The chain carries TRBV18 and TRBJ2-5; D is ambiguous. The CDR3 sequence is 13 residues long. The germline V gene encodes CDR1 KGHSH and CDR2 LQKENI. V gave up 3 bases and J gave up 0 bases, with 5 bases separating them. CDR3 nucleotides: TGTGCCAGCTCACCTACGTACCAAGAGACCCAGTACTTC. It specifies CASSPTYQETQYF.

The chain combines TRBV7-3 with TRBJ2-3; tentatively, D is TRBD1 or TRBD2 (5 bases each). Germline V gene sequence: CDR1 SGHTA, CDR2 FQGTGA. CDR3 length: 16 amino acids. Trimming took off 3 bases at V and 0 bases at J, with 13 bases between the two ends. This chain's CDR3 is CASSLDGAGSTDTQYF. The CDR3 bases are TGTGCCAGCAGCTTGGACGGGGCTGGAAGCACAGATACGCAGTATTTT.

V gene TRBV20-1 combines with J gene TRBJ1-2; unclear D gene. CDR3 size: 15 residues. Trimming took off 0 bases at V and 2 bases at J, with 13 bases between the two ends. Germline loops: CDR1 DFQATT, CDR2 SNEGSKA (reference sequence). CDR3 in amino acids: CSARDLRAMNYGYTF. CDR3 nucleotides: TGCAGTGCTAGAGATCTTCGGGCGATGAACTATGGCTACACCTTC.

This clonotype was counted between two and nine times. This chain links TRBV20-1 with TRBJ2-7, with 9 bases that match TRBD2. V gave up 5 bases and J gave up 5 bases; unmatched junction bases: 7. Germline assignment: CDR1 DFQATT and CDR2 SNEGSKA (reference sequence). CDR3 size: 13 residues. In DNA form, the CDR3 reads TGCAGTGCTTTTAGCGGGAGAAGCCACGAGCAGTACTTC. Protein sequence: CSAFSGRSHEQYF.

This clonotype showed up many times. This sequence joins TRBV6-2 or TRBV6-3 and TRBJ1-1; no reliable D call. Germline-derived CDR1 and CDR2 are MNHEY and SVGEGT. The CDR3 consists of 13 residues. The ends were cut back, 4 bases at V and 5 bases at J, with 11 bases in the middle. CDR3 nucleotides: TGTGCCAGCAGTTGGAGCGAGAAAACTGAAGCTTTCTTT. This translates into CASSWSEKTEAFF.

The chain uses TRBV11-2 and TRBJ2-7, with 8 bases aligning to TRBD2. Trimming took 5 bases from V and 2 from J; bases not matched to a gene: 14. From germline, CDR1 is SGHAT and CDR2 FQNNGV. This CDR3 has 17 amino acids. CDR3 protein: CASSATSGSPWAYEQYF. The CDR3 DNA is TGTGCCAGCAGCGCCACTAGCGGATCGCCCTGGGCCTACGAGCAGTACTTC.

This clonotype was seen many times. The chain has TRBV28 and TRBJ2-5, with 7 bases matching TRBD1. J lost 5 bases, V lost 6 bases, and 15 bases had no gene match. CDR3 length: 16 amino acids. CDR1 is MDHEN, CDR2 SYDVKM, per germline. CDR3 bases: TGTGCCAGCAGGAACAGGGGTTTGGGGAGAGTGGAGACCCAGTACTTC. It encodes CASRNRGLGRVETQYF.

The CDR3 bases are TGCAGTGCTTCGCCGGGACAGGAATATAATTCACCCCTCCACTTT. Protein sequence: CSASPGQEYNSPLHF. The V and J genes are TRBV20-1 and TRBJ1-6, with 8 bases aligning to TRBD1. CDR3 size: 15 residues. J gave up 4 bases and V 5 bases, and 7 bases lay outside the gene matches. Looked up from germline, CDR1 is DFQATT and CDR2 is SNEGSKA (reference sequence).

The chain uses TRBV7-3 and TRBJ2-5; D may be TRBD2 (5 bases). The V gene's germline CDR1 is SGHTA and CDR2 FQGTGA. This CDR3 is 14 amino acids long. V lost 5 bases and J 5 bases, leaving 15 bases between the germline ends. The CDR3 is CASSDPGVPETQYF. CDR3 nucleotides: TGTGCCAGCAGCGACCCCGGGGTTCCGGAGACCCAGTACTTC.

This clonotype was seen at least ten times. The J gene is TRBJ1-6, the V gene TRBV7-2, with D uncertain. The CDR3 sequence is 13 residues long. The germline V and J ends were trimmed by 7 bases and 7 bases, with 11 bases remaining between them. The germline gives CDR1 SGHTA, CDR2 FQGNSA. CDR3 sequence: CASTGLPNSPLHF. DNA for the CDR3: TGTGCCAGCACTGGCCTTCCCAATTCACCCCTCCACTTT. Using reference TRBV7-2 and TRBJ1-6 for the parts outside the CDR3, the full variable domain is GAGVSQSPSNKVTEKGKDVELRCDPISGHTALYWYRQSLGQGLEFLIYFQGNSAPDKSGLPSDRFSAERTGGSVSTLTIQRTQQEDSAVYLCASTGLPNSPLHFGNGTRLTVT.

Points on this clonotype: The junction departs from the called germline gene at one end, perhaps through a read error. DNA for the CDR3: TGTACCAGCAGTCCCAGGGGACAGCCCCAGCATTTT. Its protein product is CTSSPRGQPQHF. The rearrangement uses TRBV6-5 and TRBJ1-5, with D possibly TRBD1 on 6 matching bases. The germline V gene has CDR1 MNHEY and CDR2 SVGAGI. The CDR3 extends over 12 amino acids.

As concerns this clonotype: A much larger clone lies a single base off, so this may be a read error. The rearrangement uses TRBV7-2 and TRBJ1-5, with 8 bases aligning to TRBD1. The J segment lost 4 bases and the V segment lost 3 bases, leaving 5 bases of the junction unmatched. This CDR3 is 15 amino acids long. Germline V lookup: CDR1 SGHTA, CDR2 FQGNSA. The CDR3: CTSSFNRGVNQPQHF. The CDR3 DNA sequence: TGTACCAGCAGCTTTAACAGGGGGGTTAATCAGCCCCAGCATTTT.

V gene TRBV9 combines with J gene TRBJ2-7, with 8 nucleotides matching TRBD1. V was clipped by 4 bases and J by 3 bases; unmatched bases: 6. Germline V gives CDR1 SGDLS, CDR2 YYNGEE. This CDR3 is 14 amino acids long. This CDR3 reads CASSPQDRGYEQYF. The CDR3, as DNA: TGTGCCAGCAGCCCCCAAGACAGGGGCTACGAGCAGTACTTC.

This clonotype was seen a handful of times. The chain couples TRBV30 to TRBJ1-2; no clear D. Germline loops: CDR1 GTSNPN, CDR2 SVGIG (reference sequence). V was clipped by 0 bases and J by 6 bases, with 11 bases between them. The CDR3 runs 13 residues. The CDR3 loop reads CAWSVVTLDGYTF. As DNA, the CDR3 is TGTGCCTGGAGTGTCGTTACTCTTGATGGCTACACCTTC.

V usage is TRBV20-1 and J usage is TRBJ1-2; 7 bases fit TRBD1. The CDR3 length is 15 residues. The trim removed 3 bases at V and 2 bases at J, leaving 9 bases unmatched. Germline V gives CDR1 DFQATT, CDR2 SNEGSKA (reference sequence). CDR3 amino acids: CSASHTGDYNYGYTF. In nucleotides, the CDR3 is TGCAGTGCTAGCCATACAGGGGACTACAACTATGGCTACACCTTC.

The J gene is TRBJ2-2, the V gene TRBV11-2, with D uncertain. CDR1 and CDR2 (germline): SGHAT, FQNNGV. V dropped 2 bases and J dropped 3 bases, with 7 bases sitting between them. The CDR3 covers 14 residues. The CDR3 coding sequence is TGTGCCAGCAGCTTAAAACCTTACACCGGGGAGCTGTTTTTT. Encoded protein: CASSLKPYTGELFF.

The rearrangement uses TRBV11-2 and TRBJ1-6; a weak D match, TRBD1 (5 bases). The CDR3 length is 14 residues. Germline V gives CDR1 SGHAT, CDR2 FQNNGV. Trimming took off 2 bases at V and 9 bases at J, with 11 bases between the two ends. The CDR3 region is CASSLLKGLSPLHF. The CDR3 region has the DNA TGTGCCAGCAGCTTATTGAAGGGGCTTTCACCCCTCCACTTT.

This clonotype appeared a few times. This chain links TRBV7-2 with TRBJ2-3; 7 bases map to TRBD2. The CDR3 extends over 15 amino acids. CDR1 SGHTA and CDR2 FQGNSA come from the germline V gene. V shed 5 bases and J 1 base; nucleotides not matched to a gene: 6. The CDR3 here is CASSTSVMGTDTQYF. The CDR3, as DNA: TGTGCCAGCAGCACTAGCGTTATGGGCACAGATACGCAGTATTTT.

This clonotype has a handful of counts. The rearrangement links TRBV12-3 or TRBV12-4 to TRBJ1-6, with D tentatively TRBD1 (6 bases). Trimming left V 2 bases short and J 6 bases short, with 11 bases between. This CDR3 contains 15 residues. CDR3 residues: CASSLFGGPNSPLHF. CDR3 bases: TGTGCCAGCAGTTTATTTGGGGGGCCTAATTCACCCCTCCACTTT.

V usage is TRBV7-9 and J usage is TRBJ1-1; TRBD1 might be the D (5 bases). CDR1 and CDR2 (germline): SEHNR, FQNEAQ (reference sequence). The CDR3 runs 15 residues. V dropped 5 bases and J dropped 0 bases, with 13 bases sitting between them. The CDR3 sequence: CASSPRDGMNTEAFF. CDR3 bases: TGTGCCAGCAGCCCCCGGGACGGAATGAACACTGAAGCTTTCTTT.

CDR3 protein: CASTGSGPPYEQYF. In nucleotides, the CDR3 is TGCGCCAGCACCGGTAGCGGACCTCCCTACGAGCAGTACTTC. The chain uses TRBV5-1 and TRBJ2-7; D perhaps matches TRBD2 (6 bases). From germline, CDR1 is SGHRS and CDR2 YFSETQ. Trimming shortened V by 6 bases and J by 2 bases, and 15 bases separated the two germline ends. The CDR3 is made up of 14 amino acids.